The rows below give T cell receptor beta chains drawn from one sample of a study of CD8 T cells in ankylosing spondylitis. TCRdb re-called the 5' RACE reads through MiXCR, storing one row per CDR3 protein. The sample lists around 450,000 distinct CDR3 sequences; roughly 27% were seen once. The source material was blood, either unsorted or a sorted T cell fraction (not recorded which). The receptors originated from a male donor with ankylosing spondylitis. The CDR3 runs from the conserved cysteine through the conserved F or W. A D gene is named only where the DNA matches it firmly. Expanded clones get a size class; other rows say once, few or many, or leave the size out.

V	D	J	size	DNA	CDR3
TRBV20-1	TRBD2	TRBJ2-1	.	TGCAGTGCTACCGGGACTAGCTACAATGAGCAGTTCTTC	CSATGTSYNEQFF
TRBV4-2	.	TRBJ2-3	.	TGTGCCAGCAGCCAGAGGCAGGGAGGACTCACAGATACGCAGTATTTT	CASSQRQGGLTDTQYF
TRBV12-3/TRBV12-4	TRBD2	TRBJ2-1	few	TGTGCCAGCAGGGTAGCGGGAGTAAATGAGCAGTTCTTC	CASRVAGVNEQFF
TRBV6-2/TRBV6-3	.	TRBJ2-3	.	TGTGCCAGCGGCCACACCCTAGGAGGAGATACGCAGTATTTT	CASGHTLGGDTQYF
TRBV7-7	TRBD1	TRBJ1-5	.	TGTGCCAGCAGCCGGGACAGGGGGCTCGGGCAGCCCCAGCATTTT	CASSRDRGLGQPQHF
TRBV29-1	.	TRBJ1-1	few	TGCAGCGTTGAACTAGGTACGGGGACTTTCTTT	CSVELGTGTFF
TRBV10-3	TRBD1	TRBJ2-5	many	TGTGCCATCATGGGGACAGGACAAGAGACCCAGTACTTC	CAIMGTGQETQYF
TRBV5-1	TRBD1	TRBJ2-1	few	TGCGCCAGCAGCTTCCGGGACAGGGCGCCCAATGAGCAGTTCTTC	CASSFRDRAPNEQFF
TRBV11-2	.	TRBJ2-7	.	TGTGCCAGCAGAAGGCTAGCGAACTACGAGCAGTACTTC	CASRRLANYEQYF
TRBV20-1	.	TRBJ2-1	.	TGCAGTGCTAGACGACGGGTTCGCGGCTACAATGAGCAGTTCTTC	CSARRRVRGYNEQFF
TRBV20-1	TRBD2	TRBJ2-7	few	TGCAGTGCTAGGCCGGGACTAGCGGCCTGGGAGCAGTACTTC	CSARPGLAAWEQYF
TRBV20-1	.	TRBJ1-5	.	TGCAGTGCTAGAGATCCAGGGGTCGGCAATCAGCCCCAGCATTTT	CSARDPGVGNQPQHF
TRBV5-1	TRBD1	TRBJ2-1	few	TGCGCCAGCAGCTCAGGACAGGGTGGCGCCTACAATGAGCAGTTCTTC	CASSSGQGGAYNEQFF
TRBV12-3/TRBV12-4	.	TRBJ2-1	once	TGTGCCAGCAGTTTTGGGGGGTGGGAGCAGTTCTTC	CASSFGGWEQFF
TRBV24-1	.	TRBJ2-6	few	TGTGCCACCAGTACCGAGGGGGGCTCTGGGGCCAACGTCCTGACTTTC	CATSTEGGSGANVLTF
TRBV5-6	.	TRBJ2-2	few	TGTGCCAGCAGCCCGAGAGAGTGGGGACCCGGGGAGCTGTTTTTT	CASSPREWGPGELFF
TRBV5-5	.	TRBJ1-6	few	TGTGCCAGCAGCTTGAGTGCAGTCTCTAGTTCACCCCTCCACTTT	CASSLSAVSSSPLHF
TRBV24-1	.	TRBJ2-5	.	TGTGCCACCAGTGCTACGGGACTCCTGGGGAAGACCCAGTACTTC	CATSATGLLGKTQYF
TRBV5-1	.	TRBJ1-2	few	TGCGCCAGCAGCGTCGAAGACACGGGCTACACCTTC	CASSVEDTGYTF
TRBV3-1	TRBD1	TRBJ1-2	.	TGTGCCAGCAGCCAAGGGACAGGGAAGGGCGGCTATGGCTACACCTTC	CASSQGTGKGGYGYTF
TRBV25-1	.	TRBJ1-3	few	TGTGCCAGCAGTGATAGTGCGGGAGCTGGAAACACCATATATTTT	CASSDSAGAGNTIYF
TRBV12-3/TRBV12-4	.	TRBJ1-4	.	TGTGCCAGCAGTCCCGACAGGAGGGGGGAAAAACTGTTTTTT	CASSPDRRGEKLFF